The 2 T cell receptor beta chains in this list originate from one sample, sequenced in a study of T cell responses to AZD1222 COVID-19 vaccine. Some clones are missing from TCRdb's copy, which holds only in-frame ones; the method was immunoSEQ multiplex PCR. The sample has 180,000 or so clones; around nine tenths are singletons. The source material was peripheral blood, sampled 28 days after the second AZD1222 dose. Receptors originate from an adult who received the AZD1222 COVID-19 vaccine.

The V and J genes are TRBV19 and TRBJ1-5; no clear D. The germline gives CDR1 LNHDA, CDR2 SQIVND (reference sequence). Trimming removed 7 bases from V and 5 bases from J, with 12 bases in between. The CDR3 is 13 amino acids. The chain's CDR3 is CASIGQRDQPQHF. CDR3 nucleotides: TGTGCCAGTATCGGTCAGCGGGATCAGCCCCAGCATTTT.

This sequence joins TRBV6-2 or TRBV6-3 and TRBJ1-1, with D possibly TRBD1 on 5 matching bases. V was pared by 3 bases and J by 3 bases, with 11 bases between. This CDR3 is 14 amino acids long. Germline assignment: CDR1 MNHEY and CDR2 SVGEGT. CDR3 in amino acids: CASSYGGGDTEAFF. The DNA of the CDR3 is TGTGCCAGCAGTTATGGGGGAGGGGACACTGAAGCTTTCTTT.